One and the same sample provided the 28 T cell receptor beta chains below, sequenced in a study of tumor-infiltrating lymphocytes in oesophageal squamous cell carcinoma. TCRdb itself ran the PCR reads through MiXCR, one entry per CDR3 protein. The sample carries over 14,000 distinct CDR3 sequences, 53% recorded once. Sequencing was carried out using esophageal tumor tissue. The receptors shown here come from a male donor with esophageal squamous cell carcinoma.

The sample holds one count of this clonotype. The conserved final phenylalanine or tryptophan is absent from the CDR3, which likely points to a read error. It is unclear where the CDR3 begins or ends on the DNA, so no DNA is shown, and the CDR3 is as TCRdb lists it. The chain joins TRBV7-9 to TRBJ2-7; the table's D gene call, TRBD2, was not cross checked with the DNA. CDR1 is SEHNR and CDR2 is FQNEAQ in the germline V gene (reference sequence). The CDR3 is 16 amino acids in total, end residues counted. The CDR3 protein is CASSLVRANYGYTFGS.

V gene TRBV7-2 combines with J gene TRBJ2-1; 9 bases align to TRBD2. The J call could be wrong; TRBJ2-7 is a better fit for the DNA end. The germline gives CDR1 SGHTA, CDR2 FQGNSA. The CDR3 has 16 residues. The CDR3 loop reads CASSAAWGGGVYEQYF. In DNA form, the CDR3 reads TGTGCCAGCAGCGCGGCCTGGGGCGGGGGGGTCTACGAGCAGTACTTC.

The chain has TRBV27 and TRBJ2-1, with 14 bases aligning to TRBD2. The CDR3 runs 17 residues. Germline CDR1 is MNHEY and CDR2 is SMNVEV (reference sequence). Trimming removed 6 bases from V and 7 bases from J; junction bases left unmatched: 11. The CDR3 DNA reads TGTGCCAGCAGATTGACCGCCGGGACTAGCGGGAGAAATGAGCAGTTCTTC. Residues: CASRLTAGTSGRNEQFF.

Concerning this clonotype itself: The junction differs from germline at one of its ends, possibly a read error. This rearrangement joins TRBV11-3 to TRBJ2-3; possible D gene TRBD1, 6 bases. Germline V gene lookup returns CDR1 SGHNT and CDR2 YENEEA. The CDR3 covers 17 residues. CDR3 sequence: CASSLDPGQPLYNEQFF. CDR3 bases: TGTGCCAGCAGCTTAGATCCGGGACAACCCCTCTACAATGAGCAGTTCTTT.

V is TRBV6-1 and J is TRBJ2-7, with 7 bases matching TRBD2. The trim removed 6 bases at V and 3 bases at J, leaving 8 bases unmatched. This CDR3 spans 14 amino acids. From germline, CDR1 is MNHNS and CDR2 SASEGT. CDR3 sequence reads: CASRGWEGRYEQYF. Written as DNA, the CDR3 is TGTGCCAGCAGGGGCTGGGAGGGCCGCTACGAGCAGTACTTC.

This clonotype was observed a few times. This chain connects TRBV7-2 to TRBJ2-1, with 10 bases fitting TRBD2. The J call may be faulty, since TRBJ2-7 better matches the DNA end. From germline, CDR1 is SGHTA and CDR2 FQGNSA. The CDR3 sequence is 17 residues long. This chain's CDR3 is CASSLDGASGSISEQYF. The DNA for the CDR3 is TGTGCCAGCAGCTTAGACGGTGCTAGCGGGAGTATAAGTGAGCAGTACTTC.

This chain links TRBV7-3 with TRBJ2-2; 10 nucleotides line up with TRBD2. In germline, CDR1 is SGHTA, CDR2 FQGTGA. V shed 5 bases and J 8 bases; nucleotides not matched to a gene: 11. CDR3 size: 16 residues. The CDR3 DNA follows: TGTGCCAGCAGCCCGACCCCTAGCGGGAGATCTGGGGAGCTGTTTTTT. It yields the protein CASSPTPSGRSGELFF.

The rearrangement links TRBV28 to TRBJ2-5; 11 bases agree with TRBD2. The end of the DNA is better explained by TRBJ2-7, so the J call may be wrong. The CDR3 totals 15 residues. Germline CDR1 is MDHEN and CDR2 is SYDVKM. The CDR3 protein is CASSRGTSGNYEQYF. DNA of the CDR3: TGTGCCAGCAGCCGGGGGACTAGCGGAAACTACGAGCAGTACTTC.

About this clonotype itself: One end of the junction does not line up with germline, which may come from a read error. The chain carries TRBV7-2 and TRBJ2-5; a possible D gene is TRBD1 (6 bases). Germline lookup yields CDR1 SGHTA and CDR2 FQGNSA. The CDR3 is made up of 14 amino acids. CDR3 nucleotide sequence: TGTGCCAGCAGCTTAACAGGGTGGAGCACTGAAGCTTTCTTC. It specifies CASSLTGWSTEAFF. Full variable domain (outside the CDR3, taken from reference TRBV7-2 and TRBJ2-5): GAGVSQSPSNKVTEKGKDVELRCDPISGHTALYWYRQSLGQGLEFLIYFQGNSAPDKSGLPSDRFSAERTGGSVSTLTIQRTQQEDSAVYLCASSLTGWSTEAFFGPGTRLLVL.

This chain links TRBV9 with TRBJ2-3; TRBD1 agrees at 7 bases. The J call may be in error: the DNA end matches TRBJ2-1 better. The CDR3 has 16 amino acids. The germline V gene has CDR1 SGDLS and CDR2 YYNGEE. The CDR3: CASSIPRDSAWNEQFF. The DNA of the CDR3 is TGTGCCAGCAGCATCCCGAGGGACAGCGCTTGGAATGAGCAGTTCTTC.

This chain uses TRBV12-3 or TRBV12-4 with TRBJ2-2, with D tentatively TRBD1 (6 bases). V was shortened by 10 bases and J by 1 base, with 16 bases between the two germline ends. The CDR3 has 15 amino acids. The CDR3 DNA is TGTGCCACCTCTGTTCGGGGACAGAACACCGGGGAGCTGTTTTTT. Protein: CATSVRGQNTGELFF.

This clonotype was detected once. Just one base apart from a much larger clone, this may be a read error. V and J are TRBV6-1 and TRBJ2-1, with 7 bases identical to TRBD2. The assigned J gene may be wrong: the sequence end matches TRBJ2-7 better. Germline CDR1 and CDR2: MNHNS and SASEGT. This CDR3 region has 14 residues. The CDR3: CASRRDYLTCEQYF. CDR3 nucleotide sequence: TGTGCCAGCAGGCGGGACTACCTGACCTGCGAGCAGTACTTC.

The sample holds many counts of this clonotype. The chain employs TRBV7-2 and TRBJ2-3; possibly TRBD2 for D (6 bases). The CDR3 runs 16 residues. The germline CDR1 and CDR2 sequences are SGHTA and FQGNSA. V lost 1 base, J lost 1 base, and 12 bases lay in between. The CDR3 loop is CASSLGRGIRTDTQYF. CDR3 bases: TGTGCCAGCAGCTTAGGCCGCGGGATTCGCACAGATACGCAGTATTTT.

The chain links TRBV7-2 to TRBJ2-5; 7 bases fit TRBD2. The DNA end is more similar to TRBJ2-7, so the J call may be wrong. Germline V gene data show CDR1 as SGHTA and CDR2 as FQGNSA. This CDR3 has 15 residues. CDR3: CASSLGGRGNSEQYF. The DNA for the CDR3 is TGTGCCAGCAGCTTAGGTGGGAGGGGCAATTCCGAGCAGTACTTC.

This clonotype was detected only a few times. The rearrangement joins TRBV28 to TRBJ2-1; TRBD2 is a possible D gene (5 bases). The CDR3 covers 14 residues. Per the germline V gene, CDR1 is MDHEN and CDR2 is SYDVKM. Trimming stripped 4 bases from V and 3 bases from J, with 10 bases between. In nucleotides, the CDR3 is TGTGCCAGCAGTTGGAGCGGAGACTACAATGAGCAGTTCTTC. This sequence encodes CASSWSGDYNEQFF.

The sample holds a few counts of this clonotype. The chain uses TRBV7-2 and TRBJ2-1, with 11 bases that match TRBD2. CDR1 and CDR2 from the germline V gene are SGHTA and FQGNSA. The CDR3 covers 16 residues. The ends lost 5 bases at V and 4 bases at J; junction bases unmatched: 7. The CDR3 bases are TGTGCCAGCAGCCCCGAACTAGCGGGAGTTTACAATGAGCAGTTCTTC. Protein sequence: CASSPELAGVYNEQFF.

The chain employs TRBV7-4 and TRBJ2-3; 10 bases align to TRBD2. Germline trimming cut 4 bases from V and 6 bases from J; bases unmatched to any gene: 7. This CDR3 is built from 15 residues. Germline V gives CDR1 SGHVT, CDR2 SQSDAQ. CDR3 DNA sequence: TGTGCCAGCAGCTCCTTAGCGGGGGGCGAGGATACGCAGTATTTT. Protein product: CASSSLAGGEDTQYF.

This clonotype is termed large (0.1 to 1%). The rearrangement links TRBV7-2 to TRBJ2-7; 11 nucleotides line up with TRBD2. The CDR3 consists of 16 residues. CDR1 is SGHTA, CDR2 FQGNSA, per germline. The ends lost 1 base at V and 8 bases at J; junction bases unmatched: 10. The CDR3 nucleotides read TGTGCCAGCAGCTTAGGACTACTAGCGGGAGCTACTAAGCAGTACTTC. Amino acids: CASSLGLLAGATKQYF. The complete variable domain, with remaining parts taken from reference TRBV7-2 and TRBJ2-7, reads GAGVSQSPSNKVTEKGKDVELRCDPISGHTALYWYRQSLGQGLEFLIYFQGNSAPDKSGLPSDRFSAERTGGSVSTLTIQRTQQEDSAVYLCASSLGLLAGATKQYFGPGTRLTVT.

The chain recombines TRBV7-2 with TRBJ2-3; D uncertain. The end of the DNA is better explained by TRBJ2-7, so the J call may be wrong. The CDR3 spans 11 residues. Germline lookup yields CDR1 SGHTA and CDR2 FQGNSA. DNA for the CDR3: TGTGCCAGCAGCCCCGGCAACGAGCAGTACTTC. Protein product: CASSPGNEQYF.

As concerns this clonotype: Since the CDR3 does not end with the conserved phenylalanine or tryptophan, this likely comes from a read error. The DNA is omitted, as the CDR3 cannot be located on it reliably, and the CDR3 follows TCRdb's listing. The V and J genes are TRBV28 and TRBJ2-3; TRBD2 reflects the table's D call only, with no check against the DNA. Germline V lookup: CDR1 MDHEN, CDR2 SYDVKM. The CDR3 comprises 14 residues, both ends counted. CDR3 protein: CASRDGTKALHFGP.

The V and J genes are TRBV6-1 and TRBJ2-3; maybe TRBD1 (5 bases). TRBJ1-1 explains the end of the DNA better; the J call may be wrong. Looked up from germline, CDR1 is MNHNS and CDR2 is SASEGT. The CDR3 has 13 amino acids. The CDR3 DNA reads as TGTGCCAGCAGTCGCAGGGAGCGTACTGAAGCTTTCTTT. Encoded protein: CASSRRERTEAFF.

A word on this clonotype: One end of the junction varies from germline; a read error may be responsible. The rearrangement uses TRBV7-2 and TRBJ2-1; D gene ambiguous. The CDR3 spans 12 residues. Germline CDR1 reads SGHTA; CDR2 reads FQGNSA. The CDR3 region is CASSLVRYEQCF. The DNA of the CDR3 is TGTGCCAGCAGCTTAGTTAGGTACGAGCAGTGTTTT.

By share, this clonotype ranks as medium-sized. CDR3 nucleotide sequence: TGTGCCAGCAGCTTAGGTCCCCTCCAGCCCCAGCATTTT. Amino acids: CASSLGPLQPQHF. The chain uses TRBV7-2 and TRBJ1-5; D remains unclear. V was clipped by 1 base and J by 7 bases, with 8 bases between them. The V gene's germline CDR1 is SGHTA and CDR2 FQGNSA. The CDR3 runs to 13 residues. Together with reference TRBV7-2 and TRBJ1-5, the CDR3 gives the full variable domain: GAGVSQSPSNKVTEKGKDVELRCDPISGHTALYWYRQSLGQGLEFLIYFQGNSAPDKSGLPSDRFSAERTGGSVSTLTIQRTQQEDSAVYLCASSLGPLQPQHFGDGTRLSIL.

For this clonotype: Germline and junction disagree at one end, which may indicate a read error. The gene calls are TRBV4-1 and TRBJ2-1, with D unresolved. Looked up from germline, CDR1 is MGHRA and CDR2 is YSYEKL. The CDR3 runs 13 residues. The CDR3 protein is CASSPGSNNEQFF. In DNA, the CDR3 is TGTGCCAGCAGCCCCGGGTCCAACAATGAGCAGTTCTTC.

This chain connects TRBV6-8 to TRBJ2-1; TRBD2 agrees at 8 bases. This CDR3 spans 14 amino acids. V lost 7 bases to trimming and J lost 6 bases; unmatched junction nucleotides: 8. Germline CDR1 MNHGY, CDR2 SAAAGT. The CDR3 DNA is TGTGCCAGCACCTCGAGCGGGAGTGGCAATGAGCAGTTCTTC. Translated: CASTSSGSGNEQFF.

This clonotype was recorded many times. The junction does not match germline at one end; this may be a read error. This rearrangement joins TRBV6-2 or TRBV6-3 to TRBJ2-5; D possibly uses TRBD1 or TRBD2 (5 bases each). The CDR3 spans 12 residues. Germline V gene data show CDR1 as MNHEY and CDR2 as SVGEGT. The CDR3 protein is CASRKGTGTYGF. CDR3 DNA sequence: TGTGCCAGCAGAAAAGGTACCGGGACCTACGGATTC.

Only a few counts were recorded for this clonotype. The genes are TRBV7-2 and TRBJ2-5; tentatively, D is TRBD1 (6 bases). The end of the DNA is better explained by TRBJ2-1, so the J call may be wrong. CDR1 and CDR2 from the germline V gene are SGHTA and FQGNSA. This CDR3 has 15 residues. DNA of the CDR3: TGTGCCAGCAGCCCAAGGGGGACGGGTCCGTACGAGCAGTTCTTC. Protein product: CASSPRGTGPYEQFF.

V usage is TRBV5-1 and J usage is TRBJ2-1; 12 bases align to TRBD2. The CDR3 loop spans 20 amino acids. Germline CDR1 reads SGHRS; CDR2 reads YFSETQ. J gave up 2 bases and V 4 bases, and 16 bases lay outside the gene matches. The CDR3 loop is CASSTRLAGEDFLAYNEQFF. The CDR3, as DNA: TGCGCCAGCAGCACCCGACTAGCGGGAGAAGATTTTCTTGCCTACAATGAGCAGTTCTTC.